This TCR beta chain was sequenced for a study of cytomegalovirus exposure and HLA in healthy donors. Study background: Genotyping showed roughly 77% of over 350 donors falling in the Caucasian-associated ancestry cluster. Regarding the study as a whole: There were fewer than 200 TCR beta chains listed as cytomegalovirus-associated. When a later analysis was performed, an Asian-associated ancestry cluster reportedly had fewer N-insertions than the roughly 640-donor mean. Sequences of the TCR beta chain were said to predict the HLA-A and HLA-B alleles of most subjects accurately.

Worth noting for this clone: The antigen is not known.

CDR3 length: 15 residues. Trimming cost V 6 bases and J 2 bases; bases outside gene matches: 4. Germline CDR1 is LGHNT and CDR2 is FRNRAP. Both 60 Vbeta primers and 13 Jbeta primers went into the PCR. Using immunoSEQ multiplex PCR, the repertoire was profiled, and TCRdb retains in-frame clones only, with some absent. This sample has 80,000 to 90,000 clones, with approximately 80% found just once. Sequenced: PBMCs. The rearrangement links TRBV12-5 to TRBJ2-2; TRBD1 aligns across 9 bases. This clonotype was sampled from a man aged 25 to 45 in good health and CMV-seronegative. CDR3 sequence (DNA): TGTGCTAGTGGAAGGACAGGGGCCAACACCGGGGAGCTGTTTTTT. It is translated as CASGRTGANTGELFF.